These 9 T cell receptor beta chains share one sample of origin, sequenced in a study of T cell repertoires in cytomegalovirus infection (dated by TCRdb to between 2018 and 2021). Sequencing took place on an Illumina HiSeq 1500. TCRdb ran its own pipeline on the public reads, namely fastp trimming at Q25 and MiXCR clone calling, and kept in-frame beta chains. When rows share a CDR3 protein, they turn into one entry using the most common DNA and genes. Present in this sample are nearly 450,000 distinct CDR3 sequences, roughly 31% of which were seen just once. The ten largest clones add up to roughly an eighth of the sample. Sequencing was done on a sample of PBMCs. These receptors all stem from a human donor in good health (CMV status not recorded). Some clones in this sample may be carry-over from other donors' samples.

J is TRBJ2-1 and V is TRBV3-1; D unresolved. This CDR3 spans 18 amino acids. V shed 1 base and J shed 2 bases, with 18 bases lying between them. CDR1 and CDR2 (germline): LGHDT, YNNKEL (reference sequence). This chain's CDR3 is CASSQVLAHLGPYNEQFF. Written as DNA, the CDR3 is TGTGCCAGCAGCCAAGTTTTGGCCCACCTTGGGCCCTACAATGAGCAGTTCTTC.

V usage is TRBV6-2 or TRBV6-3 and J usage is TRBJ2-7; TRBD2 agrees at 10 bases. V shed 5 bases, J shed 5 bases, and the junction held 9 bases outside the gene matches. CDR3 size: 15 residues. The germline gives CDR1 MNHEY, CDR2 SVGEGT. As DNA, the CDR3 is TGTGCCAGCAGTGAACTAGCGGGGTTATTCCACGAGCAGTACTTC. Amino acids: CASSELAGLFHEQYF.

This sequence joins TRBV15 and TRBJ2-3; perhaps TRBD2 as D (6 bases). Germline assignment: CDR1 LNHNV and CDR2 YYDKDF (reference sequence). This CDR3 has 15 amino acids. V gave up 0 bases and J gave up 5 bases, with 12 bases separating them. The CDR3 here is CATSRERVGGDTQYF. The CDR3 DNA sequence: TGTGCCACCAGCAGAGAGCGGGTGGGAGGAGATACGCAGTATTTT.

The J gene is TRBJ1-2, the V gene TRBV2; D not resolved. Germline V gene data show CDR1 as SNHLY and CDR2 as FYNNEI. Trimming cost V 4 bases and J 6 bases, with 18 bases left between them. CDR3 length: 15 residues. This chain's CDR3 is CASSVTRVIGDGYTF. CDR3 coding DNA: TGTGCCAGCAGTGTCACACGGGTAATTGGGGATGGCTACACCTTC. The whole variable domain, filled in from reference TRBV2 and TRBJ1-2, reads EPEVTQTPSHQVTQMGQEVILRCVPISNHLYFYWYRQILGQKVEFLVSFYNNEISEKSEIFDDQFSVERPDGSNFTLKIRSTKLEDSAMYFCASSVTRVIGDGYTFGSGTRLTVV.

Worth noting for this clonotype: This sequence may be a read error, since a much larger clone differs from it by one base. The chain links TRBV7-2 to TRBJ1-5; D ambiguous. The V and J ends lost 5 bases and 1 base respectively, with 9 bases between them. CDR3 length: 14 amino acids. Germline V gives CDR1 SGHTA, CDR2 FQGNSA. For the CDR3, the DNA is TGTGCCAGCAGCGTAAGCTTGAGCAATCAGCCCCAGCATTTT. This gives the protein CASSVSLSNQPQHF.

The V and J genes are TRBV19 and TRBJ1-5; D ambiguous. CDR1 and CDR2 from the germline V gene are LNHDA and SQIVND (reference sequence). Trimming cost V 4 bases and J 5 bases, with 9 bases left between them. This CDR3 is 13 amino acids long. CDR3 sequence: CASSRKWDQPQHF. CDR3 coding DNA: TGTGCCAGTAGTAGAAAGTGGGATCAGCCCCAGCATTTT.

The CDR3 DNA reads as TGCAGTGCTTCTCATGGGGACACCACAGATACGCAGTATTTT. Amino acids: CSASHGDTTDTQYF. V usage is TRBV20-1 and J usage is TRBJ2-3, with D possibly being TRBD1 (6 bases). Deletions cut 5 bases from V and 2 bases from J, with 14 bases between. This CDR3 is 14 amino acids long. CDR1 and CDR2 (germline): DFQATT, SNEGSKA (reference sequence).

Ten or more counts support this clonotype. V is TRBV28 and J is TRBJ1-2, with TRBD1 matching 12 bases. Germline CDR1 reads MDHEN; CDR2 reads SYDVKM. This CDR3 spans 16 amino acids. V gave up 2 bases and J gave up 11 bases; unmatched junction bases: 12. The CDR3: CASSLPTGTGGRRYTF. Here the CDR3 DNA reads TGTGCCAGCAGTTTACCCACCGGGACAGGGGGCCGGAGGTACACCTTC.

J is TRBJ1-2 and V is TRBV6-1; unclear D gene. Germline V gene data show CDR1 as MNHNS and CDR2 as SASEGT. CDR3 length: 15 residues. Trimming cost V 2 bases and J 0 bases, with 10 bases left between them. The CDR3 sequence is CASSERVRTNYGYTF. Written as DNA, the CDR3 is TGTGCCAGCAGTGAACGGGTGCGGACTAACTATGGCTACACCTTC.